This TCR beta chain was recovered during a study of blood T cell repertoires in COVID-19. Study summary: Acute and convalescent COVID-19 specimens originated in the United States, Italy and Spain. T cells, B-cell-depleted T cells, or PBMCs supplied cDNA or gDNA.

The CDR3 covers 15 residues. Trimming shortened V by 3 bases and J by 2 bases, and 11 bases separated the two germline ends. Germline V gene lookup returns CDR1 MNHEY and CDR2 SMNVEV (reference sequence). In the study's own analysis: Estimates of nucleated cell counts were drawn from the amplification of reference gene primers. This table comes from immunoSEQ multiplex PCR, and its TCRdb copy is limited to in-frame clones, with some not included. The V and J calls and clone size were taken over from that table, and D and trimming were inferred from the DNA. There are some 74,000 clones in the sample; around 78% occur only once, and about 18% lies in the top ten.

The sample taken for sequencing was peripheral blood. The receptor's source is a woman older than 75 with acute or convalescent COVID-19. The chain links TRBV27 to TRBJ2-1; TRBD2 is a possible D gene (6 bases). This CDR3 reads CASSFGLRTYNEQFF. The CDR3, as DNA: TGTGCCAGCAGTTTCGGACTACGCACCTACAATGAGCAGTTCTTC.